This passage covers 6 T cell receptor beta chains from one sample sequenced in a study of radiotherapy plus CTLA-4 blockade in lung cancer listed by TCRdb under 2018. The library was prepared using the immunoSEQ multiplex PCR assay. In its TCRdb copy, this immuneACCESS table keeps in-frame sequences only and misses some clones. Where compared with another copy, unresolved V genes explain less than half of these, and the others have no known cause. The table for this sample lists tens of thousands of clones; 70% to 85% of them were counted only once. Roughly 4% of the sample rests with the top ten. The sequencing used peripheral blood, collected from a patient treated with radiotherapy plus ipilimumab. The source is a human donor with non-small cell lung cancer who had a partial response to radiotherapy plus ipilimumab.

With regard to this clone: Germline is not matched at one junction end, which may reflect a read error. This chain connects TRBV15 to TRBJ2-5, with D unclear. Germline CDR1 LNHNV, CDR2 YYDKDF (reference sequence). This CDR3 comprises 15 residues. This chain's CDR3 is CVTSRGLRDQETQYF. The CDR3 region has the DNA TGTGTCACCAGCAGAGGTCTCCGGGACCAAGAGACCCAGTACTTC.

This clone was counted once. The V gene is TRBV19, the J gene TRBJ1-2; TRBD1 agrees at 7 bases. V lost 8 bases to trimming and J lost 4 bases; unmatched junction nucleotides: 13. The CDR3 is 15 amino acids. In germline, CDR1 is LNHDA, CDR2 SQIVND (reference sequence). CDR3: CASSVTHRGGYGYTF. DNA for the CDR3: TGTGCCAGTTCCGTGACGCACAGGGGCGGCTATGGCTACACCTTC.

The chain employs TRBV30 and TRBJ1-6; perhaps TRBD1 as D (5 bases). V was trimmed by 2 bases and J by 10 bases, leaving 9 bases between them. Per the germline V gene, CDR1 is GTSNPN and CDR2 is SVGIG (reference sequence). CDR3 length: 12 amino acids. The CDR3 spells CAWSTGESPLHF. In DNA form, the CDR3 reads TGTGCCTGGAGTACAGGTGAATCACCCCTCCACTTT.

The V gene is TRBV11-2, the J gene TRBJ1-5; the match to TRBD1 covers 10 bases. V shed 5 bases, J shed 9 bases, and the junction held 7 bases outside the gene matches. Per the germline V gene, CDR1 is SGHAT and CDR2 is FQNNGV. The CDR3 consists of 14 residues. The CDR3: CASSQGQGPRPQHF. For the CDR3, the DNA is TGTGCCAGCAGCCAGGGACAGGGGCCCCGGCCCCAGCATTTT. Based on the CDR3 plus reference TRBV11-2 and TRBJ1-5, the full variable domain is EAGVAQSPRYKIIEKRQSVAFWCNPISGHATLYWYQQILGQGPKLLIQFQNNGVVDDSQLPKDRFSAERLKGVDSTLKIQPAKLEDSAVYLCASSQGQGPRPQHFGDGTRLSIL.

This clone has only a few counts. The rearrangement uses TRBV9 and TRBJ2-1, with D perhaps matching TRBD1 (6 bases). From germline, CDR1 is SGDLS and CDR2 YYNGEE. V lost 3 bases, J lost 5 bases, and 9 bases lay in between. The CDR3 contains 13 residues. CDR3 bases: TGTGCCAGCAGCGCAGGGGACCACAATGAGCAGTTCTTC. Translated, it gives CASSAGDHNEQFF.

This rearrangement joins TRBV6-5 to TRBJ1-4, with no clear D. Trimming removed 2 bases from V and 7 bases from J, with 5 bases in between. Looked up from germline, CDR1 is MNHEY and CDR2 is SVGAGI. There are 12 residues in the CDR3. The CDR3: CASSYLGEKLFF. The DNA for the CDR3 is TGTGCCAGCAGTTACCTAGGTGAAAAACTGTTTTTT.